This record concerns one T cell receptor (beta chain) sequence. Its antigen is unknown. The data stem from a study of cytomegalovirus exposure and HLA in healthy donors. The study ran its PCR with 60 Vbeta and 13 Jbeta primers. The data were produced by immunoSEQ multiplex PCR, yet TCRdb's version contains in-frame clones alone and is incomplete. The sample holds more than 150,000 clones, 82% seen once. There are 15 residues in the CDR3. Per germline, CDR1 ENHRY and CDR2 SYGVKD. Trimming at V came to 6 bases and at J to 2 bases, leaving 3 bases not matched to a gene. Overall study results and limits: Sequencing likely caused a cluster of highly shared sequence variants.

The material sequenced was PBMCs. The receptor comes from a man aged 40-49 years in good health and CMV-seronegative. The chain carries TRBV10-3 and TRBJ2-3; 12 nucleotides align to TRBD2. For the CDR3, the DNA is TGTGCCATCAGGGGGACTAGCGGGTCCACAGATACGCAGTATTTT. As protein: CAIRGTSGSTDTQYF.